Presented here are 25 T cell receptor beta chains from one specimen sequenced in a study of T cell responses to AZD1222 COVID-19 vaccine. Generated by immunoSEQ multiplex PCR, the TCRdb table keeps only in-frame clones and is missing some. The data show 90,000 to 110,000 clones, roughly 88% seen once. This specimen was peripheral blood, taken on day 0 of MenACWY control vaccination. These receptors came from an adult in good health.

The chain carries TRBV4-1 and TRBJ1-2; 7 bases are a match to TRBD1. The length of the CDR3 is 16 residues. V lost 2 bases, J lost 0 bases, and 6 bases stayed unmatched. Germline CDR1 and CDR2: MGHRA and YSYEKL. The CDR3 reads CASSQQHRGTNYGYTF. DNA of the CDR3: TGCGCCAGCAGCCAACAACACAGGGGAACTAACTATGGCTACACCTTC.

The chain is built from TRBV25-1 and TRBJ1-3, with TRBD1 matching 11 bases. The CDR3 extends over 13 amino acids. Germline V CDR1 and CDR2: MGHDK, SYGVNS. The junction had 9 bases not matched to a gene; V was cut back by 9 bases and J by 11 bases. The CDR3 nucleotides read TGTGCCAGTCGGGGACAGGGGGGAGAAGCCATATATTTT. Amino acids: CASRGQGGEAIYF.

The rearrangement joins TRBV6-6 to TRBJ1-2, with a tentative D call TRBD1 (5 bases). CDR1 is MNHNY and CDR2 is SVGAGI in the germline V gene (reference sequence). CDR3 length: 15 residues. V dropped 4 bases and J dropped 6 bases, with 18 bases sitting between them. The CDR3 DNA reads TGTGCCAGCAGTTCCTCCGGCTGGGGGGTTGATGGCTACACCTTC. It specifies CASSSSGWGVDGYTF.

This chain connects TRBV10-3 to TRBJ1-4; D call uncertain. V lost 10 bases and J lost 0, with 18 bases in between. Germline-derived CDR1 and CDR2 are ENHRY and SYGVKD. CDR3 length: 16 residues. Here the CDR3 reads CATSLRATATNEKLFF. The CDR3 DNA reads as TGTGCCACCTCGCTCCGGGCAACCGCAACTAATGAAAAACTGTTTTTT.

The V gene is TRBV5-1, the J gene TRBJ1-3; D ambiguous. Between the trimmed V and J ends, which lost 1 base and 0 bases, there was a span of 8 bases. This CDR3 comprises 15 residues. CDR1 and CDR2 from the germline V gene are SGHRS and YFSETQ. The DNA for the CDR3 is TGCGCCAGCAGCTTGAGCGGTTACTCTGGAAACACCATATATTTT. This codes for CASSLSGYSGNTIYF.

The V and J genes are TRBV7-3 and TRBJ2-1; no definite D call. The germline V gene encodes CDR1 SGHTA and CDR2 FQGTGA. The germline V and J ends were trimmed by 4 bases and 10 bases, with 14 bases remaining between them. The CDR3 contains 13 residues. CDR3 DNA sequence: TGTGCCAGCAGCTCGACCCGGATCGGGGAGCAGTTCTTC. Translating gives CASSSTRIGEQFF.

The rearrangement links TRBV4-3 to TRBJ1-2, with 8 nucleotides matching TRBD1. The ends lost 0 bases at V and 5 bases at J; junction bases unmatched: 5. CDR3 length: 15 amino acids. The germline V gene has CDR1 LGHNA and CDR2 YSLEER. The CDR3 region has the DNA TGCGCCAGCAGCCAAGAAGTAGACAGGGGATATGGCTACACCTTC. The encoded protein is CASSQEVDRGYGYTF.

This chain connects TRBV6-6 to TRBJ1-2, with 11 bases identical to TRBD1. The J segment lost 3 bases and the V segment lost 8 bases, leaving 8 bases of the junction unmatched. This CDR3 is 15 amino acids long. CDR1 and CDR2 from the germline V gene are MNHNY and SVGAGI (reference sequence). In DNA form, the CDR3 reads TGTGCCAGCGGGCTTTCGGGACAGGGGGACTATGGCTACACCTTC. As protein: CASGLSGQGDYGYTF.

The CDR3 region has the DNA TGTGCCAGCAGCCCAGGGACAGGGAGGCCCCAGCATTTT. As protein: CASSPGTGRPQHF. The chain combines TRBV6-6 with TRBJ1-5; 9 positions agree with TRBD1. Per the germline V gene, CDR1 is MNHNY and CDR2 is SVGAGI (reference sequence). The CDR3 is 13 amino acids. V shed 6 bases, J shed 9 bases, and the junction held 6 bases outside the gene matches.

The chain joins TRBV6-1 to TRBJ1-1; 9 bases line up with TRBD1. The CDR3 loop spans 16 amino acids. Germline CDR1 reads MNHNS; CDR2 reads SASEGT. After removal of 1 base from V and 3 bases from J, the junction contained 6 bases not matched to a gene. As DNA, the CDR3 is TGTGCCAGCAGTGAAGGCAGGGACAGGGTATACACTGAAGCTTTCTTT. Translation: CASSEGRDRVYTEAFF.

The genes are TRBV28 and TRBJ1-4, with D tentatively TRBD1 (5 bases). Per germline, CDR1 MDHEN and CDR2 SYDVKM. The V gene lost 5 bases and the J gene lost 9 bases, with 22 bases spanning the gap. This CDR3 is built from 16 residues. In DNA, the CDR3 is TGTGCCAGCAGTCCCCGGGTGGCCCCGGAGGGGAAAAAACTGTTTTTT. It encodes CASSPRVAPEGKKLFF.

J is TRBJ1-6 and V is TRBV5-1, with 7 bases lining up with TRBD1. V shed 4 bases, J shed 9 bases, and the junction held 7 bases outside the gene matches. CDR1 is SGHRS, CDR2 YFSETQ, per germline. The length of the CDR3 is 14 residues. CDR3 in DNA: TGCGCCAGCAGCAAAACCGGGACAGTTTCACCCCTCCACTTT. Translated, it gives CASSKTGTVSPLHF.

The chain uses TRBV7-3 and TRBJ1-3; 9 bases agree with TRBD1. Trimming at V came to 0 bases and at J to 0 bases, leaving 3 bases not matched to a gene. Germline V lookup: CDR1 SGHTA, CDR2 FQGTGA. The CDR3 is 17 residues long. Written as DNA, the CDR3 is TGTGCCAGCAGCTTAACGGGACAGGGCTACTCTGGAAACACCATATATTTT. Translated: CASSLTGQGYSGNTIYF.

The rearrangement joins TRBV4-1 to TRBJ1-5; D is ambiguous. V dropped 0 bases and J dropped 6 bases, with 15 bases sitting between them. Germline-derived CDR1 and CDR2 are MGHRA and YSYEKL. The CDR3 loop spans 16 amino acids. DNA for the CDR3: TGCGCCAGCAGCCAAGAATGGGGTTTAAACGGTCAGCCCCAGCATTTT. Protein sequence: CASSQEWGLNGQPQHF.

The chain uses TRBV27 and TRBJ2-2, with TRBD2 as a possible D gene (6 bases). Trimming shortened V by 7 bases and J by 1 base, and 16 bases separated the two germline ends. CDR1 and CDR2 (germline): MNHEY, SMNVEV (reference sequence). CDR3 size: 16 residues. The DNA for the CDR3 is TGTGCCAGCACCCAGCCCGGGGGATTGAACACCGGGGAGCTGTTTTTT. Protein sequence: CASTQPGGLNTGELFF.

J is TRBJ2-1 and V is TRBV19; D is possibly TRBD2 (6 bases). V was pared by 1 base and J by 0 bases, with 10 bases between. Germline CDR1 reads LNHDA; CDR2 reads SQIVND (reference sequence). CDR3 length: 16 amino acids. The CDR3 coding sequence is TGTGCCAGTAGTATAGGGGGGGTTAGCTCCTACAATGAGCAGTTCTTC. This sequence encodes CASSIGGVSSYNEQFF.

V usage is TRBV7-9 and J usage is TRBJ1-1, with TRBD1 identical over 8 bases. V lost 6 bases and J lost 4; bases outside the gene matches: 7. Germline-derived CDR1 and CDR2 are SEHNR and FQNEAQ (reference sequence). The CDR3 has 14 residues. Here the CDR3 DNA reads TGTGCCAGCAGGGATTCGACAGGGGCCACTGAAGCTTTCTTT. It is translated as CASRDSTGATEAFF.

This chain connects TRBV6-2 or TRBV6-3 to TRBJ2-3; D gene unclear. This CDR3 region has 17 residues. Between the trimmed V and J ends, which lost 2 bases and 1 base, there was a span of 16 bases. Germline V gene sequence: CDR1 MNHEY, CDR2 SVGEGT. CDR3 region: CASSYGPFRARTDTQYF. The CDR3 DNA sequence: TGTGCCAGCAGTTACGGCCCTTTTCGCGCCCGCACAGATACGCAGTATTTT.

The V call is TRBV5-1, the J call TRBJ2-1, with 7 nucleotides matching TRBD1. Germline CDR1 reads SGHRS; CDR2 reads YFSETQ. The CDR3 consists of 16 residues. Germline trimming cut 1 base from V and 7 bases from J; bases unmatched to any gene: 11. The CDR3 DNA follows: TGCGCCAGCAGCTTGAGGTCCGGGACAGCTAAAAATGAGCAGTTCTTC. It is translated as CASSLRSGTAKNEQFF.

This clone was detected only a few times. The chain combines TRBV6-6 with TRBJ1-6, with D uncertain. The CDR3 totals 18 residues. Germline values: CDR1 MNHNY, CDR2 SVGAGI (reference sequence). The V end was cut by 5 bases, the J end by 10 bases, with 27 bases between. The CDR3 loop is CASSPLGLGWAVDSPLHF. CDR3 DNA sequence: TGTGCCAGCAGTCCCTTGGGTTTGGGGTGGGCGGTGGACTCACCCCTCCACTTT.

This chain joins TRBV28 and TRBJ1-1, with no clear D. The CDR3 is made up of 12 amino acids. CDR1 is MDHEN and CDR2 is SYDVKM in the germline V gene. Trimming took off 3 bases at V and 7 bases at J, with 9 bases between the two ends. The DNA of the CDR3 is TGTGCCAGCAGTTTCTTAGGCAGTGAAGCTTTCTTT. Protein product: CASSFLGSEAFF.

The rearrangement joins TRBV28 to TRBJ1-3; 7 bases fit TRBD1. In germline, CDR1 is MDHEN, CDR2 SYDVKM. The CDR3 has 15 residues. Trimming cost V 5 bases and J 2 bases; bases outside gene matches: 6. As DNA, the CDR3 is TGTGCCAGCAGTCATGACAGGGATCCTGGAAACACCATATATTTT. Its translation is CASSHDRDPGNTIYF.

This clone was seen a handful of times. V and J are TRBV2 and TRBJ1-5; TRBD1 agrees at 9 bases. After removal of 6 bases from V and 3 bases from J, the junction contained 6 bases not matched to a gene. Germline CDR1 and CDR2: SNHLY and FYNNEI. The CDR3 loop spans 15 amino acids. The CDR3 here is CASRGGQGPNQPQHF. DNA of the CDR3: TGTGCCAGCAGGGGGGGACAGGGCCCCAATCAGCCCCAGCATTTT.

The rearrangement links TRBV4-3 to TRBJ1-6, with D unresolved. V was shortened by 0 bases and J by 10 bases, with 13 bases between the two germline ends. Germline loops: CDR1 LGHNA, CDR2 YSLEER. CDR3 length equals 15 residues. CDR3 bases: TGCGCCAGCAGCCAAGAGGTCCGGTCGGAATCACCCCTCCACTTT. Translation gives CASSQEVRSESPLHF.

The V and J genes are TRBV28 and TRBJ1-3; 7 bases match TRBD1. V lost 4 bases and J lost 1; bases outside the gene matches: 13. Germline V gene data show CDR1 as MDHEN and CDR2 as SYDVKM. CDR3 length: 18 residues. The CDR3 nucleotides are TGTGCCAGCAGTTCCTACACCCGCACAGGGGCTTCTGGAAACACCATATATTTT. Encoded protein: CASSSYTRTGASGNTIYF.